These T cell receptor beta chains were read from a single sample in a study of beta chain features in type 1 diabetes. Libraries were prepared by immunoSEQ multiplex PCR; TCRdb keeps only in-frame clonotypes and omits some of them. The sample has 300,000 to 400,000 clones, about 10% seen once. The sequencing input was central memory CD4+ T cells from blood. These TCRs come from a man younger than 45 with type 1 diabetes. CDR3s include the opening cysteine and the closing phenylalanine or tryptophan. The D gene is left open where the match is weak. Clone size is given for some rows only: seen once, a few or many times, or a class if the clone is expanded.

V gene: TRBV4-1; clone size: many; D gene: TRBD2; J gene: TRBJ2-5; CDR3 protein: CASSQRLAGGQETQYF; CDR3 DNA: TGCGCCAGCAGCCAGCGACTAGCGGGAGGGCAAGAGACCCAGTACTTC
V gene: TRBV10-1; clone size: NA; D gene: NA; J gene: TRBJ2-7; CDR3 protein: CASSEGGRPWEQYF; CDR3 DNA: TGCGCCAGCAGCGAGGGGGGGCGCCCATGGGAGCAGTACTTC
V gene: TRBV6-5; clone size: NA; D gene: TRBD2; J gene: TRBJ2-1; CDR3 protein: CASSNSGTGDYEQFF; CDR3 DNA: TGTGCCAGCAGTAATAGCGGGACCGGTGACTATGAGCAGTTCTTC
V gene: TRBV30; clone size: few; D gene: TRBD2; J gene: TRBJ2-1; CDR3 protein: CAWSDPGTSGRPSSYNEQFF; CDR3 DNA: TGTGCCTGGAGTGATCCGGGGACTAGCGGGAGACCGAGCTCCTACAATGAGCAGTTCTTC
V gene: TRBV19; clone size: once; D gene: TRBD2; J gene: TRBJ2-5; CDR3 protein: CASGLAGGRGETQYF; CDR3 DNA: TGTGCCAGTGGACTAGCGGGAGGTCGGGGGGAGACCCAGTACTTC
V gene: TRBV7-2; clone size: few; D gene: TRBD2; J gene: TRBJ2-3; CDR3 protein: CASSPTGTSGRVTDTQYF; CDR3 DNA: TGTGCCAGCAGCCCAACCGGGACTAGCGGGAGGGTTACAGATACGCAGTATTTT
V gene: TRBV5-1; clone size: NA; D gene: TRBD2; J gene: TRBJ2-5; CDR3 protein: CASSLQASGTPGGTQYF; CDR3 DNA: TGCGCCAGCAGCTTGCAGGCTAGCGGGACCCCCGGGGGGACCCAGTACTTC
V gene: TRBV7-3; clone size: NA; D gene: TRBD2; J gene: TRBJ2-1; CDR3 protein: CASSLTSGSAEQFF; CDR3 DNA: TGTGCCAGCAGCTTGACTAGCGGGAGCGCTGAGCAGTTCTTC
V gene: TRBV7-2; clone size: many; D gene: NA; J gene: TRBJ2-5; CDR3 protein: CASRSQETQYF; CDR3 DNA: TGTGCCAGCAGATCGCAAGAGACCCAGTACTTC
V gene: TRBV14; clone size: few; D gene: NA; J gene: TRBJ1-4; CDR3 protein: CASSRAVFNEKLFF; CDR3 DNA: TGTGCCAGCAGCCGCGCAGTCTTTAATGAAAAACTGTTTTTT
V gene: TRBV27; clone size: NA; D gene: NA; J gene: TRBJ1-2; CDR3 protein: CASRDTGTGNYGYTF; CDR3 DNA: TGTGCCAGCAGAGATACAGGGACGGGGAACTATGGCTACACCTTC
V gene: TRBV5-4; clone size: NA; D gene: NA; J gene: TRBJ1-2; CDR3 protein: CASSPDINPVYGYTF; CDR3 DNA: TGTGCCAGCAGCCCAGACATCAACCCAGTCTATGGCTACACCTTC
V gene: TRBV30; clone size: NA; D gene: NA; J gene: TRBJ2-7; CDR3 protein: CASAGSYEQYF; CDR3 DNA: TGTGCCTCGGCAGGGAGCTACGAGCAGTACTTC
V gene: TRBV11-1; clone size: NA; D gene: TRBD1; J gene: TRBJ2-1; CDR3 protein: CASSYGTGGRNEQFF; CDR3 DNA: TGTGCCAGCAGCTACGGGACAGGGGGGAGGAATGAGCAGTTCTTC
V gene: TRBV10-3; clone size: NA; D gene: TRBD1; J gene: TRBJ1-1; CDR3 protein: CASRVMTGEVEAFF; CDR3 DNA: TGTGCCAGCAGAGTAATGACAGGGGAGGTTGAAGCTTTCTTT
V gene: TRBV5-1; clone size: NA; D gene: TRBD2; J gene: TRBJ2-7; CDR3 protein: CASSLGYVQRGDYEQYF; CDR3 DNA: TGCGCCAGCAGCTTGGGGTACGTCCAGCGGGGAGACTACGAGCAGTACTTC
V gene: TRBV10-3; clone size: many; D gene: NA; J gene: TRBJ2-7; CDR3 protein: CAIRQESEQYF; CDR3 DNA: TGTGCCATCAGGCAAGAATCTGAGCAGTACTTC
V gene: TRBV7-8; clone size: NA; D gene: NA; J gene: TRBJ2-7; CDR3 protein: CASSSGRFYEQYF; CDR3 DNA: TGTGCCAGCAGCTCGGGACGGTTCTACGAGCAGTACTTC
V gene: TRBV2; clone size: NA; D gene: TRBD1; J gene: TRBJ2-4; CDR3 protein: CASSEGQVGGIQYF; CDR3 DNA: TGTGCCAGCAGCGAAGGACAGGTTGGGGGCATTCAGTACTTC
V gene: TRBV7-7; clone size: NA; D gene: TRBD1; J gene: TRBJ2-7; CDR3 protein: CASSAGGQGAYEQYF; CDR3 DNA: TGTGCTAGCAGCGCGGGCGGGCAGGGGGCCTACGAGCAGTACTTC
V gene: TRBV7-2; clone size: NA; D gene: NA; J gene: TRBJ2-6; CDR3 protein: CASSSPGEQSGANVLTF; CDR3 DNA: TGTGCCAGCAGCTCTCCGGGAGAGCAATCTGGGGCCAACGTCCTGACTTTC
V gene: TRBV5-4; clone size: NA; D gene: NA; J gene: TRBJ2-5; CDR3 protein: CASSLGQTQETQYF; CDR3 DNA: TGTGCCAGCAGCTTAGGACAGACACAAGAGACCCAGTACTTC
V gene: TRBV7-9; clone size: NA; D gene: TRBD2; J gene: TRBJ2-3; CDR3 protein: CASRPVRGEYTQYF; CDR3 DNA: TGTGCCAGCAGACCCGTTCGGGGGGAATATACGCAGTATTTT
V gene: TRBV9; clone size: many; D gene: NA; J gene: TRBJ2-2; CDR3 protein: CASSPRAYTGELFF; CDR3 DNA: TGTGCCAGCAGCCCGAGGGCGTACACCGGGGAGCTGTTTTTT
V gene: TRBV6-5; clone size: few; D gene: TRBD2; J gene: TRBJ2-1; CDR3 protein: CAIKLAGNEQFF; CDR3 DNA: TGTGCCATCAAACTAGCGGGAAATGAGCAGTTCTTC
V gene: TRBV29-1; clone size: few; D gene: NA; J gene: TRBJ2-7; CDR3 protein: CSVVKQSGSYEQYF; CDR3 DNA: TGCAGCGTCGTGAAACAGAGTGGCTCCTACGAGCAGTACTTC
V gene: TRBV5-1; clone size: few; D gene: NA; J gene: TRBJ1-4; CDR3 protein: CASSLAMGATNEKLFF; CDR3 DNA: TGCGCCAGCAGCTTGGCCATGGGGGCAACTAATGAAAAACTGTTTTTT
V gene: TRBV19; clone size: few; D gene: TRBD1; J gene: TRBJ2-1; CDR3 protein: CASLQGVSYNEQFF; CDR3 DNA: TGTGCCAGTCTACAGGGGGTTTCTTACAATGAGCAGTTCTTC
V gene: TRBV7-2; clone size: few; D gene: NA; J gene: TRBJ2-2; CDR3 protein: CASSQTPGSTGELFF; CDR3 DNA: TGTGCCAGCAGCCAGACCCCGGGGAGCACCGGGGAGCTGTTTTTT
V gene: TRBV11-1; clone size: NA; D gene: TRBD1; J gene: TRBJ2-5; CDR3 protein: CASSREQGETQYF; CDR3 DNA: TGTGCCAGCAGTCGGGAACAGGGGGAGACCCAGTACTTC
V gene: TRBV7-8; clone size: NA; D gene: NA; J gene: TRBJ2-2; CDR3 protein: CASSYPPGQINTGELFF; CDR3 DNA: TGTGCCAGCAGCTATCCCCCCGGGCAGATAAACACCGGGGAGCTGTTTTTT
V gene: TRBV7-2; clone size: NA; D gene: NA; J gene: TRBJ1-5; CDR3 protein: CASSASSNQPQHF; CDR3 DNA: TGTGCCAGCAGCGCCAGCAGCAATCAGCCCCAGCATTTT
V gene: TRBV5-6; clone size: few; D gene: NA; J gene: TRBJ2-7; CDR3 protein: CASSLGNYEQYF; CDR3 DNA: TGTGCCAGCAGCTTGGGAAACTACGAGCAGTACTTC
V gene: TRBV10-3; clone size: many; D gene: TRBD2; J gene: TRBJ2-7; CDR3 protein: CAISSGTHEQYF; CDR3 DNA: TGTGCCATCAGTAGCGGGACCCACGAGCAGTACTTC
V gene: TRBV29-1; clone size: NA; D gene: NA; J gene: TRBJ1-5; CDR3 protein: CGRAGHNQPQHF; CDR3 DNA: TGCGGTAGGGCAGGCCATAATCAGCCCCAGCATTTT
V gene: TRBV7-6; clone size: NA; D gene: TRBD2; J gene: TRBJ2-7; CDR3 protein: CASSLGSSGGNYEQYF; CDR3 DNA: TGTGCCAGCAGCTTAGGGAGTAGCGGGGGAAACTACGAGCAGTACTTC
V gene: TRBV7-2; clone size: NA; D gene: TRBD1; J gene: TRBJ2-3; CDR3 protein: CASSDTGGPLPDTQYF; CDR3 DNA: TGTGCCAGCAGCGATACAGGGGGTCCGCTCCCAGATACGCAGTATTTT
V gene: TRBV6-1; clone size: NA; D gene: TRBD1; J gene: TRBJ1-1; CDR3 protein: CASSPRTGKATEAFF; CDR3 DNA: TGTGCCAGCAGCCCTAGGACAGGGAAGGCCACTGAAGCTTTCTTT
V gene: TRBV19; clone size: many; D gene: TRBD2; J gene: TRBJ2-2; CDR3 protein: CASSIPSGRAGELFF; CDR3 DNA: TGTGCCAGTAGTATACCCAGCGGGAGGGCCGGGGAGCTGTTTTTT
V gene: TRBV7-7; clone size: NA; D gene: NA; J gene: TRBJ2-7; CDR3 protein: CASSFGRTYEQYF; CDR3 DNA: TGTGCCAGCAGTTTCGGCCGAACCTACGAGCAGTACTTC
V gene: TRBV19; clone size: few; D gene: NA; J gene: TRBJ1-5; CDR3 protein: CASSMPGLANQPQHF; CDR3 DNA: TGTGCCAGTAGTATGCCAGGCCTCGCCAATCAGCCCCAGCATTTT
V gene: TRBV11-2; clone size: NA; D gene: NA; J gene: TRBJ2-7; CDR3 protein: CASSGVVSGGYEQYF; CDR3 DNA: TGTGCCAGCAGCGGCGTAGTCTCCGGAGGGTACGAGCAGTACTTC
V gene: TRBV7-9; clone size: NA; D gene: TRBD2; J gene: TRBJ2-3; CDR3 protein: CASSRWASGLYTDTQYF; CDR3 DNA: TGTGCCAGCAGCCGATGGGCTAGCGGGCTGTACACAGATACGCAGTATTTT
V gene: TRBV25-1; clone size: many; D gene: NA; J gene: TRBJ2-2; CDR3 protein: CASGRGTGELFF; CDR3 DNA: TGTGCCAGCGGAAGGGGCACCGGGGAGCTGTTTTTT
V gene: TRBV21-1; clone size: few; D gene: NA; J gene: TRBJ2-7; CDR3 protein: CASSKDVGQDGYEQYF; CDR3 DNA: TGTGCCAGCAGCAAAGATGTGGGCCAGGATGGCTACGAGCAGTACTTC
V gene: TRBV6-6; clone size: NA; D gene: TRBD1; J gene: TRBJ1-2; CDR3 protein: CASNRQGADYGYTF; CDR3 DNA: TGTGCCAGCAACCGGCAGGGGGCAGACTATGGCTACACCTTC
V gene: TRBV15; clone size: NA; D gene: NA; J gene: TRBJ1-3; CDR3 protein: CATSSPKGVSSISGNTIYF; CDR3 DNA: TGTGCCACCAGCAGTCCGAAGGGCGTGAGCTCGATCTCTGGAAACACCATATATTTT
V gene: TRBV6-1; clone size: NA; D gene: NA; J gene: TRBJ2-7; CDR3 protein: CASSKDRLYEQYF; CDR3 DNA: TGTGCCAGCAGTAAGGACAGATTGTACGAGCAGTACTTC
V gene: TRBV6-5; clone size: few; D gene: NA; J gene: TRBJ1-1; CDR3 protein: CASSRPGEGNTEAFF; CDR3 DNA: TGTGCCAGCAGTCGCCCGGGGGAGGGGAACACTGAAGCTTTCTTT
V gene: TRBV4-2; clone size: NA; D gene: TRBD1; J gene: TRBJ1-2; CDR3 protein: CASSSADREAYYGYTF; CDR3 DNA: TGTGCCAGCAGCTCCGCCGACAGGGAAGCGTACTATGGCTACACCTTC
V gene: TRBV5-1; clone size: NA; D gene: NA; J gene: TRBJ2-5; CDR3 protein: CASSLGLSQETQYF; CDR3 DNA: TGCGCCAGCAGCTTGGGACTTTCTCAAGAGACCCAGTACTTC
V gene: TRBV5-1; clone size: few; D gene: NA; J gene: TRBJ2-1; CDR3 protein: CASSLTGGSYNEQFF; CDR3 DNA: TGCGCCAGCAGCTTAACAGGAGGGTCCTACAATGAGCAGTTCTTC
V gene: TRBV6-5; clone size: few; D gene: NA; J gene: TRBJ2-2; CDR3 protein: CASSYSNPRPGELFF; CDR3 DNA: TGTGCCAGCAGTTACTCAAACCCGAGGCCCGGGGAGCTGTTTTTT